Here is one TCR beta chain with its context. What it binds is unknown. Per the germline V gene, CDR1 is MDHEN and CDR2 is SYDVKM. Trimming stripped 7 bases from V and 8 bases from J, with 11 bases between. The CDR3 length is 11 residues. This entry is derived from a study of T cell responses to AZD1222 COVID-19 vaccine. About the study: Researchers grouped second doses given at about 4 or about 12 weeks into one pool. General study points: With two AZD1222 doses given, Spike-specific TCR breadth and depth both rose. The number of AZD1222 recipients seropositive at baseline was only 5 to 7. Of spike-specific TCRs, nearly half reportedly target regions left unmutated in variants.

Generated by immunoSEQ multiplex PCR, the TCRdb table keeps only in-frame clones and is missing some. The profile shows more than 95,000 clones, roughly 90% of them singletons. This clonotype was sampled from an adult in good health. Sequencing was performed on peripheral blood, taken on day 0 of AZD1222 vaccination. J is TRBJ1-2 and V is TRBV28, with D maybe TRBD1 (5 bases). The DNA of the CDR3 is TGTGCCAGCACCCGGGACGGCGGCTACACCTTC. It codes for CASTRDGGYTF.